This T cell receptor (beta chain) was sequenced during a study of T cells after yellow fever vaccination. Overall study context: It was SMART-Seq v4 Ultra Low Input that prepared the fractions with low cell numbers. General study points: Among primary-vaccination clones, most reappeared after the booster, at around 97% for CD4 and around 90% for CD8.

This clonotype was picked up one time. Antigen: not known. V dropped 2 bases and J dropped 6 bases, with 13 bases sitting between them. CDR1 is LNHDA and CDR2 is SQIVND in the germline V gene (reference sequence). This CDR3 region has 14 residues. Using its own MiXCR run on the 5' RACE reads, TCRdb lists one record per CDR3 protein. The sample records 100,000 to 150,000 distinct CDR3 sequences, about 16% being singletons. The sequencing used CD8+ T cells sorted from PBMCs, collected 5 days after the yellow fever booster vaccination. The receptor was derived from a man younger than 30 who received the YFV17D yellow fever vaccine. The V call is TRBV19, the J call TRBJ1-2; a possible D gene is TRBD1 (6 bases). The CDR3 is CASSISGGLNGYTF. CDR3 bases: TGTGCCAGTAGTATAAGCGGGGGCCTAAATGGCTACACCTTC.